What follows are 29 T cell receptor beta chains derived from one specimen sequenced in a study of vaccination and CD4 T cells after COVID-19. No antigen has been identified for these receptors. Treatment: roughly 10-day PBMC culture with coronavirus spike peptide pools or control peptides (ViraFEST assay). The Oncomine TCR Beta short-read assay sequenced DNA from cultured CD4+ T cells. TCRdb analysed the PCR reads with MiXCR anew, one entry per CDR3 protein. Counted here are about 27,000 distinct CDR3 sequences, about 66% occurring once; the ten biggest clones make up 17%. Sample: CD4+ T cells from blood, cultured in vitro, taken after SARS-CoV-2 vaccination. The source of these receptors is a human donor who received a COVID-19 vaccine.

The chain joins TRBV20-1 to TRBJ1-2, with 7 bases that match TRBD1. The V gene's germline CDR1 is DFQATT and CDR2 SNEGSKA (reference sequence). J gave up 6 bases and V 3 bases, and 13 bases lay outside the gene matches. The length of the CDR3 is 15 residues. The CDR3 spells CSASLQGQGTNGYTF. CDR3 nucleotides: TGCAGTGCTAGCTTACAGGGGCAGGGAACAAATGGCTACACCTTC.

This chain links TRBV19 with TRBJ2-3; 7 bases map to TRBD2. V was pared by 8 bases and J by 4 bases, with 9 bases of the junction left unmatched. This CDR3 is built from 14 residues. Germline V gene lookup returns CDR1 LNHDA and CDR2 SQIVND (reference sequence). CDR3 DNA: TGTGCCAGTCTCGGGGAGGGGTCCGCAGATACGCAGTATTTT. This codes for CASLGEGSADTQYF.

The chain is built from TRBV2 and TRBJ2-7; 11 nucleotides align to TRBD2. Germline lookup yields CDR1 SNHLY and CDR2 FYNNEI. J was trimmed by 2 bases and V by 5 bases; bases with no gene match: 2. This CDR3 spans 14 amino acids. The CDR3 nucleotides are TGTGCCAGCAGTACACTAGCGGGGGCCTACGAGCAGTACTTC. It encodes CASSTLAGAYEQYF.

This chain links TRBV7-2 with TRBJ2-7; 8 bases align to TRBD2. CDR1 is SGHTA and CDR2 is FQGNSA in the germline V gene. This CDR3 is built from 13 residues. With 5 bases clipped from V and 3 bases from J, the junction kept 3 bases outside the gene matches. The CDR3 bases are TGTGCCAGCAGCGGGACTAGGAGCTACGAGCAGTACTTC. Residues: CASSGTRSYEQYF.

The chain links TRBV30 to TRBJ1-2; maybe TRBD1 (5 bases). The germline V gene encodes CDR1 GTSNPN and CDR2 SVGIG (reference sequence). Trimming took off 5 bases at V and 2 bases at J, with 18 bases between the two ends. The CDR3 spans 15 residues. The CDR3 nucleotides are TGTGCCTGGTCCTCCGGGGGAGCGGAAAACTATGGCTACACCTTC. The encoded protein is CAWSSGGAENYGYTF.

This chain connects TRBV5-5 to TRBJ1-2; possibly TRBD1 for D (5 bases). Germline CDR1 is SGHKS and CDR2 is YYEKEE (reference sequence). V was pared by 0 bases and J by 4 bases, with 10 bases between. CDR3 length equals 14 residues. For the CDR3, the DNA is TGTGCCAGCAGCTTGGCCCCAGGGTTCTATGGCTACACCTTC. Encoded protein: CASSLAPGFYGYTF.

The chain joins TRBV2 to TRBJ1-6, with 8 bases aligning to TRBD1. CDR1 SNHLY and CDR2 FYNNEI come from the germline V gene. The V gene end was trimmed by 6 bases and the J gene end by 8 bases; junction bases not matched to a gene: 6. This CDR3 region has 14 residues. CDR3 sequence (DNA): TGTGCCAGCAGCCTGGACAGGGATTATTCACCCCTCCACTTT. This encodes CASSLDRDYSPLHF.

CDR3 residues: CATSEFDRGLGGYTF. The DNA of the CDR3 is TGTGCCACCAGTGAATTCGACAGGGGGTTGGGCGGCTACACCTTC. The chain is built from TRBV24-1 and TRBJ1-2; TRBD1 aligns across 9 bases. With V trimmed by 4 bases and J by 8 bases, 10 bases remained unmatched. Germline lookup yields CDR1 KGHDR and CDR2 SFDVKD. The CDR3 spans 15 residues.

The rearrangement uses TRBV7-6 and TRBJ1-1, with D maybe TRBD1 (5 bases). Per the germline V gene, CDR1 is SGHVS and CDR2 is FNYEAQ. The CDR3 spans 16 residues. The ends were cut back, 1 base at V and 1 base at J, with 13 bases in the middle. DNA for the CDR3: TGTGCCAGCAGCTTAGAAGGGGTCAGGACGAACACTGAAGCTTTCTTT. Protein: CASSLEGVRTNTEAFF.

The CDR3 DNA sequence: TGCAGTGCTAGAGAGGTTAGAAGCTCCTATAATTCACCCCTCCACTTT. This gives the protein CSAREVRSSYNSPLHF. The chain combines TRBV20-1 with TRBJ1-6; D not resolved. Germline V gene data show CDR1 as DFQATT and CDR2 as SNEGSKA (reference sequence). The V and J ends lost 0 bases and 0 bases respectively, with 9 bases between them. The CDR3 sequence is 16 residues long.

This chain connects TRBV29-1 to TRBJ2-2; D might be TRBD2 (5 bases). V dropped 1 base and J dropped 1 base, with 10 bases sitting between them. From germline, CDR1 is SQVTM and CDR2 ANQGSEA. CDR3 length: 15 amino acids. Here the CDR3 DNA reads TGCAGCGTTGAAGGGGAGCGTGGGAACACCGGGGAGCTGTTTTTT. Translation: CSVEGERGNTGELFF.

The V call is TRBV5-1, the J call TRBJ2-3; D is possibly TRBD1 (6 bases). Germline V lookup: CDR1 SGHRS, CDR2 YFSETQ. The ends were cut back, 4 bases at V and 1 base at J, with 16 bases in the middle. The CDR3 covers 16 residues. The CDR3: CASSARGLRGTDTQYF. In nucleotides, the CDR3 is TGCGCCAGCAGCGCCAGGGGCCTCCGGGGCACAGATACGCAGTATTTT.

This chain joins TRBV19 and TRBJ1-3; D remains ambiguous. Germline CDR1 and CDR2: LNHDA and SQIVND (reference sequence). This CDR3 is 13 amino acids long. The V end lost 0 bases, the J end lost 5 bases, and 5 bases lay between the germline ends. DNA for the CDR3: TGTGCCAGTAGTATAGACCGTCGAAACACCATATATTTT. Its protein product is CASSIDRRNTIYF.

This clonotype has just a few counts. This chain uses TRBV7-9 with TRBJ2-1; TRBD2 matches at 10 bases. The junction had 8 bases not matched to a gene; V was cut back by 5 bases and J by 4 bases. This CDR3 contains 16 residues. The germline gives CDR1 SEHNR, CDR2 FQNEAQ (reference sequence). CDR3: CASSVIAGGPYNEQFF. CDR3 nucleotides: TGTGCCAGCAGCGTTATAGCGGGGGGCCCTTACAATGAGCAGTTCTTC.

In its sample, this clonotype was seen a few times. The rearrangement uses TRBV10-3 and TRBJ2-5; 14 bases align to TRBD2. V shed 6 bases and J 3 bases; nucleotides not matched to a gene: 6. Germline V lookup: CDR1 ENHRY, CDR2 SYGVKD. This CDR3 has 16 residues. CDR3 region: CAIRATSGGAKETQYF. As DNA, the CDR3 is TGTGCCATCAGGGCGACTAGCGGGGGGGCTAAAGAGACCCAGTACTTC.

The rearrangement joins TRBV5-1 to TRBJ1-5; D is unresolved. The V gene lost 5 bases and the J gene lost 0 bases, with 12 bases spanning the gap. In germline, CDR1 is SGHRS, CDR2 YFSETQ. This CDR3 region has 15 residues. CDR3 residues: CASRIGLYSNQPQHF. The CDR3 DNA reads TGCGCCAGCAGGATCGGGCTCTATAGCAATCAGCCCCAGCATTTT.

V is TRBV6-1 and J is TRBJ1-3, with unresolved D. Germline CDR1 reads MNHNS; CDR2 reads SASEGT. The germline V and J ends were trimmed by 9 bases and 1 base, with 7 bases remaining between them. CDR3 length: 12 residues. The CDR3 here is CASSVSGNTIYF. For the CDR3, the DNA is TGTGCCAGTTCAGTATCTGGAAACACCATATATTTT.

The chain carries TRBV12-3 or TRBV12-4 and TRBJ1-5, with 8 bases aligning to TRBD1. The ends lost 7 bases at V and 6 bases at J; junction bases unmatched: 8. This CDR3 spans 14 amino acids. The CDR3 sequence: CASTRTGSGQPQHF. The CDR3 DNA reads as TGTGCCAGCACCCGGACAGGGTCTGGTCAGCCCCAGCATTTT.

The chain recombines TRBV30 with TRBJ1-2, with D perhaps TRBD1 (6 bases). This CDR3 has 13 residues. Trimming cost V 3 bases and J 2 bases, with 10 bases left between them. The germline V gene has CDR1 GTSNPN and CDR2 SVGIG (reference sequence). The CDR3 DNA sequence: TGTGCCTGGAGGACGGGACACAACTATGGCTACACCTTC. It encodes CAWRTGHNYGYTF.

This sequence joins TRBV12-3 or TRBV12-4 and TRBJ2-1; D remains unclear. The CDR3 length is 12 residues. V gave up 6 bases and J gave up 16 bases, with 19 bases separating them. CDR3 protein: CASSRNGRLAFF. The CDR3 DNA reads TGTGCCAGCAGCCGCAATGGACGGTTGGCTTTCTTC.

The chain is built from TRBV20-1 and TRBJ1-6, with 7 positions matching TRBD1. The CDR3 has 14 residues. Germline-derived CDR1 and CDR2 are DFQATT and SNEGSKA (reference sequence). The J segment lost 10 bases and the V segment lost 6 bases, leaving 12 bases of the junction unmatched. The CDR3 sequence: CSALRQGRGSPLHF. The CDR3, as DNA: TGCAGTGCCCTCCGACAGGGTAGGGGGTCACCCCTCCACTTT.

The genes are TRBV21-1 and TRBJ2-2; TRBD1, as called in the table, went unchecked against the DNA. TRBV21-1 is noted as a pseudogene. The CDR3 runs to 18 residues. The DNA of the CDR3 is TGTGCCAGCAGCAAAGGGGTCTGTTGGGGGGAGAACACCGGGGAGCTGTTTTTT. Translation gives CASSKGVCWGENTGELFF.

The chain couples TRBV6-5 to TRBJ2-5, with D perhaps being TRBD1 or TRBD2 (6 bases each). This CDR3 region has 16 residues. Germline loops: CDR1 MNHEY, CDR2 SVGAGI. V was shortened by 0 bases and J by 2 bases, with 13 bases between the two germline ends. The CDR3 sequence is CASSYSSRGTQETQYF. The CDR3 nucleotides read TGTGCCAGCAGTTACTCGAGTCGGGGGACACAAGAGACCCAGTACTTC.

About this clonotype: An end of the junction does not agree with germline; a read error may underlie this. V is TRBV6-1 and J is TRBJ2-3; 7 bases align to TRBD1. The CDR3 is 13 residues long. Germline-derived CDR1 and CDR2 are MNHNS and SASEGT. The CDR3 sequence is CAISGTVTDTQYF. The CDR3 bases are TGTGCCATCAGTGGGACAGTCACAGATACGCAGTATTTT.

The gene calls are TRBV20-1 and TRBJ1-1; D not certain. The germline V gene encodes CDR1 DFQATT and CDR2 SNEGSKA (reference sequence). The CDR3 is made up of 14 amino acids. V was clipped by 4 bases and J by 1 base, with 13 bases between them. CDR3 amino acids: CSAIRERRNTEAFF. The CDR3 region has the DNA TGCAGTGCTATCAGAGAAAGGCGGAACACTGAAGCTTTCTTT.

The chain recombines TRBV20-1 with TRBJ1-6, with D unresolved. V lost 1 base and J 0 bases, leaving 10 bases between the germline ends. CDR1 and CDR2 (germline): DFQATT, SNEGSKA (reference sequence). The CDR3 loop spans 16 amino acids. As DNA, the CDR3 is TGCAGTGCTAGAGGACGTTTTAGCTCCTATAATTCACCCCTCCACTTT. Translated, it gives CSARGRFSSYNSPLHF.

This clonotype has a handful of counts. The chain carries TRBV2 and TRBJ2-3, with TRBD2 matching 7 bases. Germline assignment: CDR1 SNHLY and CDR2 FYNNEI. J was trimmed by 0 bases and V by 10 bases; bases with no gene match: 10. CDR3 length: 15 amino acids. In DNA, the CDR3 is TGTGCCACCGTGGGACTAACCTCTAGCACAGATACGCAGTATTTT. Translated, it gives CATVGLTSSTDTQYF.

The chain joins TRBV6-1 to TRBJ1-2, with a weak D call TRBD1 (5 bases). The germline V gene has CDR1 MNHNS and CDR2 SASEGT. V lost 11 bases to trimming and J lost 2 bases, with 15 bases between them. This CDR3 is 13 amino acids long. The CDR3 nucleotides read TGTGCCTGCACCAAAGGGGACAACTATGGCTACACCTTC. It encodes CACTKGDNYGYTF.

This chain links TRBV11-2 with TRBJ2-3; TRBD2 agrees at 7 bases. The CDR3 sequence is 16 residues long. The trim removed 6 bases at V and 5 bases at J, leaving 14 bases unmatched. The germline V gene has CDR1 SGHAT and CDR2 FQNNGV. The CDR3 reads CASSRVGQGGKDTQYF. In DNA form, the CDR3 reads TGTGCCAGCAGTCGCGTTGGTCAGGGAGGGAAAGATACGCAGTATTTT.